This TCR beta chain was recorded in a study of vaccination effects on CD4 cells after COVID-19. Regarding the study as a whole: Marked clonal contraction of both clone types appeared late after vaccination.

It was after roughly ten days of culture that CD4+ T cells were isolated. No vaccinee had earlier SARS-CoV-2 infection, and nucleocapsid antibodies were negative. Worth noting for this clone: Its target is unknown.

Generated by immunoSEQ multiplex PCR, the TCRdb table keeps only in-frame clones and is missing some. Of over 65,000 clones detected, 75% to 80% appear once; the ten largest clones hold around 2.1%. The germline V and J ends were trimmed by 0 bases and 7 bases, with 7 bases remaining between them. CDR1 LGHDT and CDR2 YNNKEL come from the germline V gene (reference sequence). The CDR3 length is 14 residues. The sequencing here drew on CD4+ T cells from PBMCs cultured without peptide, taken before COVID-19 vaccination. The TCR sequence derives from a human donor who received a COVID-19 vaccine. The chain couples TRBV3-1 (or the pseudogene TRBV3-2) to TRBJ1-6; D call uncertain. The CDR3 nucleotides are TGTGCCAGCAGCCAAGAGGGATCGAATTCACCCCTCCACTTT. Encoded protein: CASSQEGSNSPLHF.